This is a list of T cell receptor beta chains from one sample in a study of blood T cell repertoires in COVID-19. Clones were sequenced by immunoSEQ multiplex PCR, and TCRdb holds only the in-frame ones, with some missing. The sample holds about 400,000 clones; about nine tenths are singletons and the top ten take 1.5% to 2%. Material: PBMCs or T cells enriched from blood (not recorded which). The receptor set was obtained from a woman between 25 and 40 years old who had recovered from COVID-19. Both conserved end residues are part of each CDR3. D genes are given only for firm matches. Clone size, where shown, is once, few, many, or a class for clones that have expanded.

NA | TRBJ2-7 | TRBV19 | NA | CASSMEGLLDYEQYF | TGTGCCAGTAGTATGGAAGGACTTCTAGATTACGAGCAGTACTTC
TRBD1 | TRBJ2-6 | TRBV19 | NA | CASSTRTGSSGANVLTF | TGTGCCAGTAGTACGCGGACAGGGTCGTCTGGGGCCAACGTCCTGACTTTC
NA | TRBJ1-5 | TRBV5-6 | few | CASSSGAAEGPQHF | TGTGCCAGCAGTTCAGGCGCTGCCGAGGGGCCCCAGCATTTT
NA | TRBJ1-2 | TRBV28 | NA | CASSPDRYGYTF | TGTGCCAGCAGTCCCGACAGATATGGCTACACCTTC
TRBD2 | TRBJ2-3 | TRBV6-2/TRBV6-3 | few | CASIPGLAGSDTQYF | TGTGCCAGCATCCCGGGACTAGCGGGATCAGATACGCAGTATTTT
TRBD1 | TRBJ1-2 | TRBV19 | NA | CASDTGDYGYTF | TGTGCCAGTGATACAGGGGACTATGGCTACACCTTC
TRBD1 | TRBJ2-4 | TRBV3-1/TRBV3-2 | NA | CASSQDPRTGDIQYF | TGTGCCAGCAGCCAAGATCCCCGGACAGGGGACATTCAGTACTTC
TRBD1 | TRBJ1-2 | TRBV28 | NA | CASSLDGTGYQGGYTF | TGTGCCAGCAGTTTAGACGGGACAGGCTATCAGGGGGGCTACACCTTC
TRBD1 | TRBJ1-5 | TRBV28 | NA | CASSSPQQGSNQPQHF | TGTGCCAGCAGTTCGCCCCAACAGGGGAGCAATCAGCCCCAGCATTTT
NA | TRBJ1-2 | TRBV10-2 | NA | CASSERGSGYTF | TGCGCCAGCAGTGAGAGGGGTTCTGGCTACACCTTC
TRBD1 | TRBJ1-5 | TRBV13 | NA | CASSLLTTRGRRHQPQHF | TGTGCCAGCAGCTTACTGACCACCAGGGGGCGCCGTCACCAGCCCCAGCATTTT
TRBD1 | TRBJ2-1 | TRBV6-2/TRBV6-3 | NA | CASSLGQVFINEQFF | TGTGCCAGCAGCCTCGGACAGGTTTTTATAAATGAGCAGTTCTTC
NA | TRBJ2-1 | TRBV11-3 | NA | CASSGVAGGEQFF | TGTGCCAGCAGTGGTGTGGCGGGCGGGGAGCAGTTCTTC
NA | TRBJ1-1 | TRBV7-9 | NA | CASSLWAGARTEAFF | TGTGCCAGCAGCTTATGGGCAGGGGCCCGGACTGAAGCTTTCTTT
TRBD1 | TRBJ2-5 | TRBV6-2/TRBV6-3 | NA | CASSPWTGVIETQYF | TGTGCCAGCAGTCCGTGGACAGGGGTGATCGAGACCCAGTACTTC
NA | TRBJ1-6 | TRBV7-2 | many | CASSLGGVQSPLHF | TGTGCCAGCAGCTTAGGGGGGGTCCAATCACCCCTCCACTTT
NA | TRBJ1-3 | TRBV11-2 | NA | CASSSTDSYRHTIYF | TGTGCCAGCAGCTCTACGGACTCTTATAGACACACCATATATTTT
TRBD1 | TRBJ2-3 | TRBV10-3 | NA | CATQGASTDTQYF | TGTGCCACACAGGGGGCTAGCACAGATACGCAGTATTTT
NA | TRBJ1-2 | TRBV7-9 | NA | CASSLAQGDGYTF | TGTGCCAGCAGCTTAGCGCAAGGGGATGGCTACACCTTC
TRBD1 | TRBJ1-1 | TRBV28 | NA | CASSRDRVITEAFF | TGTGCCAGCAGCCGGGACAGGGTGATCACTGAAGCTTTCTTT
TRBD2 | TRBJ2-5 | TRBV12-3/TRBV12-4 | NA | CATQSGGETQYF | TGTGCCACACAGTCGGGAGGTGAGACCCAGTACTTC
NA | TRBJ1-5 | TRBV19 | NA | CASSAGQTYSNQPQHF | TGTGCCAGTAGCGCCGGACAGACCTATAGCAATCAGCCCCAGCATTTT
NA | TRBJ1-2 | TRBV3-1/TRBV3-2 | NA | CASSPSTAGDYGYTF | TGTGCCAGCAGCCCTTCGACAGCGGGCGACTATGGCTACACCTTC
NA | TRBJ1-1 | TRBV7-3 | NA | CASSLTMNTEAFF | TGTGCCAGCAGCTTAACCATGAACACTGAAGCTTTCTTT
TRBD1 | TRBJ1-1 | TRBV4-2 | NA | CASSSDRDTEAFF | TGTGCCAGCAGCTCGGACAGGGACACTGAAGCTTTCTTT
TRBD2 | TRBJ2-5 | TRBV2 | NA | CASSGTSGRAGETQYF | TGTGCCAGCAGTGGGACTAGCGGGAGGGCCGGGGAGACCCAGTACTTC
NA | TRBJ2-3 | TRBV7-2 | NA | CASSPELITDTQYF | TGTGCCAGCAGCCCGGAACTAATCACAGATACGCAGTATTTT
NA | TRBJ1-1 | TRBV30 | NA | CAWSRGQTTNEAFF | TGTGCCTGGAGCAGAGGACAGACCACTAATGAAGCTTTCTTT
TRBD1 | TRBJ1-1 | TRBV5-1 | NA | CASSLEDRFNTEAFF | TGCGCCAGCAGCTTGGAGGACAGGTTTAACACTGAAGCTTTCTTT
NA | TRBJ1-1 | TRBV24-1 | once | CATSDFRHAEAFF | TGTGCCACCAGTGATTTCCGACATGCTGAAGCTTTCTTT
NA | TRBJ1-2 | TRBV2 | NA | CASTSSPGALHGYTF | TGTGCCAGCACCTCCTCCCCAGGGGCGCTCCATGGCTACACCTTC
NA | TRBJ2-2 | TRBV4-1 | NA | CASSQVLQARELFF | TGCGCCAGCAGCCAGGTACTACAGGCACGGGAGCTGTTTTTT
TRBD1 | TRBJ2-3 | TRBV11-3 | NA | CASSSGTGDSYTQYF | TGTGCCAGCAGTTCGGGGACAGGGGATTCATATACGCAGTATTTT
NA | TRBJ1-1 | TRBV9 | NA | CASSVGRAGQVEAFF | TGTGCCAGCAGCGTAGGGCGGGCAGGTCAAGTCGAAGCTTTCTTT
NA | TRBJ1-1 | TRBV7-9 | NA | CASSLGMRTEAFF | TGTGCCAGCAGCTTAGGTATGCGCACTGAAGCTTTCTTT
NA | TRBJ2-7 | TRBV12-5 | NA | CASGLTHYPQLSYEQYF | TGTGCTAGTGGTTTGACCCACTACCCGCAGTTGTCCTACGAGCAGTACTTC
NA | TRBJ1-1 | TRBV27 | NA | CASSLQSGIDAFF | TGTGCCAGCAGTTTACAATCAGGGATAGACGCTTTCTTT
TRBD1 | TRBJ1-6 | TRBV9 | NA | CASSASGRGNSPLHF | TGTGCCAGCAGCGCCTCCGGCAGGGGGAATTCACCCCTCCACTTT
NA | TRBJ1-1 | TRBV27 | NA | CASSLGSGLSEAFF | TGTGCCAGCAGTTTGGGTTCGGGGTTGTCTGAAGCTTTCTTT
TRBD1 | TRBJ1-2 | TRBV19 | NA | CASSPPGQLFYGYTF | TGTGCCAGTAGTCCGCCGGGACAGCTCTTCTATGGCTACACCTTC
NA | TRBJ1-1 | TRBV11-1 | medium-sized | CASSLAFAGPGTEAFF | TGTGCCAGCAGCTTAGCGTTTGCGGGCCCGGGCACTGAAGCTTTCTTT
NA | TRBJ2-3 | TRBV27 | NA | CASSLSSGSTDTQYF | TGTGCCAGCAGTTTATCGAGCGGAAGCACAGATACGCAGTATTTT
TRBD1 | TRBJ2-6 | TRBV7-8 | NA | CASSLLTGAGANVLTF | TGTGCCAGCAGCCTACTAACAGGGGCTGGGGCCAACGTCCTGACTTTC
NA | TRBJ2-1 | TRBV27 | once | CASSSATNEQFF | TGTGCCAGCAGTTCCGCTACGAATGAGCAGTTCTTC
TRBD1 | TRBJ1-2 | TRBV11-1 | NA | CASRLQGSTVNYGYTF | TGTGCCAGCAGATTACAGGGGTCGACCGTTAACTATGGCTACACCTTC
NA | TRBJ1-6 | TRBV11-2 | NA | CASSLGGGIYSPLHF | TGTGCCAGCAGCTTAGGAGGGGGAATCTATTCACCCCTCCACTTT
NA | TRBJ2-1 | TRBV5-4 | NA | CASSLDIPTVRRFGNEQFF | TGTGCCAGCAGCTTAGATATACCGACAGTAAGGCGGTTTGGCAATGAGCAGTTCTTC
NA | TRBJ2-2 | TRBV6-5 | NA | CASFRGRTGELFF | TGTGCCAGCTTCCGGGGGAGGACCGGGGAGCTGTTTTTT
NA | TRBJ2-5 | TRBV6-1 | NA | CASSEARGVETQYF | TGTGCCAGCAGTGAAGCCCGGGGAGTAGAGACCCAGTACTTC
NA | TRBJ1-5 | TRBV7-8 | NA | CASSEFFRGARGMIKLNQPQHF | TGTGCCAGCAGCGAATTTTTCCGGGGGGCGCGTGGGATGATTAAACTGAATCAGCCCCAGCATTTT
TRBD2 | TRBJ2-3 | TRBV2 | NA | CASSGSGGADTQYF | TGTGCCAGCAGTGGGAGCGGGGGGGCAGATACGCAGTATTTT
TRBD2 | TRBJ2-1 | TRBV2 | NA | CASTQRDYNEQFF | TGTGCCAGCACTCAGCGGGACTACAATGAGCAGTTCTTC